The clone carrying this T cell receptor beta chain has only a few counts. Its antigen is not identified. Amplification targeted TCR beta CDR3 regions from RNA transcripts. A set of HTBI primers served as the primers for a first-round RT-PCR of the TCR CDR3. TCRdb passed the multiplex PCR reads through MiXCR, listing each CDR3 protein once. Of 370,000 or so distinct CDR3 sequences listed, just under 25% are singletons. This entry belongs to a study of T cells in Graves' hyperthyroidism and ophthalmopathy. Study-wide findings and caveats: Blood shared most expanded thyroid clonotypes above 0.001.

Source material for PBMCs was 10 ml fresh peripheral blood. CDR3 length: 12 amino acids. V shed 6 bases and J shed 8 bases, with 13 bases lying between them. Germline V gene sequence: CDR1 SGHAT, CDR2 FQDESV (reference sequence). This sequence joins TRBV11-1 and TRBJ1-1; possible D gene TRBD1, 5 bases. The receptor was isolated from a man in his fifties with Graves' hyperthyroidism. Source material: blood. Written as DNA, the CDR3 is TGTGCCAGCAGTTTCGGGACTCAGGAAGCTTTCTTT. It yields the protein CASSFGTQEAFF.